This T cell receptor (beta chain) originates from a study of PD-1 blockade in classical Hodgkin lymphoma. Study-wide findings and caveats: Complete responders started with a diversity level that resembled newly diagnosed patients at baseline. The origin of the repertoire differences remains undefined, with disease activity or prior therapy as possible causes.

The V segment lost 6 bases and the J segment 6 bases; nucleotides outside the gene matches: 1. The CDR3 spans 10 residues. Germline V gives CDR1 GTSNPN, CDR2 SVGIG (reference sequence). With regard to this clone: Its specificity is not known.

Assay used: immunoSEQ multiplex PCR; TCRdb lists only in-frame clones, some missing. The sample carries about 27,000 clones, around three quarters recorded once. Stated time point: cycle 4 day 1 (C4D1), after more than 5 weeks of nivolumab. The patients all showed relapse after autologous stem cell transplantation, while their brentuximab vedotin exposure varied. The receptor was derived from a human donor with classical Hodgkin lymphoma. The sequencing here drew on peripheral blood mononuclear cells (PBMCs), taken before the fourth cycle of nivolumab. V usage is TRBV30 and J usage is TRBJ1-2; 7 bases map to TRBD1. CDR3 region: CACTGDGYTF. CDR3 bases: TGTGCCTGTACAGGGGATGGCTACACCTTC.